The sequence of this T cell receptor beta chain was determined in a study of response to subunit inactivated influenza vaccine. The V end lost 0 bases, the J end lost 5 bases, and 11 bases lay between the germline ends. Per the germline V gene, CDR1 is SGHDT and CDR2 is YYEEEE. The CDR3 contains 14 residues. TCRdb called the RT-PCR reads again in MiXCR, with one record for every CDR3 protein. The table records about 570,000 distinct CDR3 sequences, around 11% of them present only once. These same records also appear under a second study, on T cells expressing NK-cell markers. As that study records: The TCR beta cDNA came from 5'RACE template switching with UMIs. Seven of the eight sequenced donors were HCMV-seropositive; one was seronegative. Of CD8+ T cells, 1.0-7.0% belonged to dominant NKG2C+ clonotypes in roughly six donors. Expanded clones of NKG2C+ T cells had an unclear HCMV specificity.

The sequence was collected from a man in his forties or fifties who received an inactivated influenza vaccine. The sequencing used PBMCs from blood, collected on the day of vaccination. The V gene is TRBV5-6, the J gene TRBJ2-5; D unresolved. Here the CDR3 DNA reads TGTGCCAGCAGCTTGGTTGGCGTCGGGGAGACCCAGTACTTC. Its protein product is CASSLVGVGETQYF.